The 23 T cell receptor beta chains reported below all come from one sample, sequenced in a study of siplizumab effects on memory and regulatory T cells. The repertoire was sequenced with immunoSEQ multiplex PCR; TCRdb's copy has only in-frame clones and lacks some. Counted here are some 96,000 clones, 80% to 95% occurring once; the ten biggest clones make up 0.15%. The specimen was CD4+ T cells sorted from blood. These receptors all come from a human donor in good health.

This chain uses TRBV11-2 with TRBJ1-4; D might be TRBD1 (6 bases). This CDR3 region has 18 residues. The V and J ends lost 1 base and 7 bases respectively, with 22 bases between them. In germline, CDR1 is SGHAT, CDR2 FQNNGV. The chain's CDR3 is CASSLGFLSGGSGEKLFF. The CDR3 bases are TGTGCCAGCAGCTTAGGATTCCTGTCCGGGGGCAGCGGTGAAAAACTGTTTTTT.

The chain uses TRBV7-9 and TRBJ1-2; 9 bases fit TRBD1. The V and J ends lost 5 bases and 6 bases, in that order; junction bases with no gene match: 7. CDR3 length: 14 amino acids. Germline V gene sequence: CDR1 SEHNR, CDR2 FQNEAQ (reference sequence). The CDR3 nucleotides are TGTGCCAGCAGCCTTACGGACAGGGGAAATGGCTACACCTTC. Translating it yields CASSLTDRGNGYTF. Variable domain in full (rest from reference TRBV7-9 and TRBJ1-2): DTGVSQNPRHKITKRGQNVTFRCDPISEHNRLYWYRQTLGQGPEFLTYFQNEAQLEKSRLLSDRFSAERPKGSFSTLEIQRTEQGDSAMYLCASSLTDRGNGYTFGSGTRLTVV.

The chain recombines TRBV7-8 with TRBJ2-1; D is unclear. The CDR3 is made up of 12 amino acids. V lost 3 bases, J lost 8 bases, and 8 bases lay in between. In germline, CDR1 is SGHVS, CDR2 FQNEAQ. CDR3 coding DNA: TGTGCCAGCAGCTTCCCACTATATGAGCAGTTCTTC. It specifies CASSFPLYEQFF. The whole variable domain, remainder taken from reference TRBV7-8 and TRBJ2-1, is GAGVSQSPRYKVAKRGQDVALRCDPISGHVSLFWYQQALGQGPEFLTYFQNEAQLDKSGLPSDRFFAERPEGSVSTLKIQRTQQEDSAVYLCASSFPLYEQFFGPGTRLTVL.

This clone was found a few times. The chain links TRBV9 to TRBJ1-5; D is undetermined. This CDR3 region has 15 residues. With 3 bases removed from V and 3 bases from J, the gap between germline ends came to 13 bases. CDR1 SGDLS and CDR2 YYNGEE come from the germline V gene. The CDR3: CASSASDGYNQPQHF. In DNA, the CDR3 is TGTGCCAGCAGCGCCTCGGACGGATACAATCAGCCCCAGCATTTT.

V usage is TRBV19 and J usage is TRBJ2-7; no clear D. CDR3 size: 15 residues. Germline V gives CDR1 LNHDA, CDR2 SQIVND (reference sequence). Trimming pared 7 bases from V and 0 bases from J, leaving 16 bases between. The CDR3 loop is CASTPTALNSYEQYF. CDR3 sequence (DNA): TGTGCCAGTACGCCTACAGCGTTAAACTCCTACGAGCAGTACTTC. Full variable domain (rest looked up from reference TRBV19 and TRBJ2-7): DGGITQSPKYLFRKEGQNVTLSCEQNLNHDAMYWYRQDPGQGLRLIYYSQIVNDFQKGDIAEGYSVSREKKESFPLTVTSAQKNPTAFYLCASTPTALNSYEQYFGPGTRLTVT.

V usage is TRBV6-6 and J usage is TRBJ2-7; weak D call: TRBD2 (5 bases). CDR3 size: 14 residues. From germline, CDR1 is MNHNY and CDR2 SVGAGI (reference sequence). Deletions cut 2 bases from V and 2 bases from J, with 10 bases between. For the CDR3, the DNA is TGTGCCAGCAGTTACCGGACCGGGACCTACGAGCAGTACTTC. Its translation is CASSYRTGTYEQYF.

This clone was observed once. This sequence joins TRBV19 and TRBJ2-1; the D is unclear. Per germline, CDR1 LNHDA and CDR2 SQIVND (reference sequence). V lost 1 base, J lost 4 bases, and 14 bases lay in between. The CDR3 totals 16 residues. This CDR3 reads CASSIGSAPAYNEQFF. The DNA of the CDR3 is TGTGCCAGTAGTATAGGATCGGCGCCAGCTTACAATGAGCAGTTCTTC.

The CDR3 sequence: CASSETGLSNTEAFF. CDR3 nucleotide sequence: TGTGCCAGCAGTGAGACAGGCCTTTCGAACACTGAAGCTTTCTTT. V usage is TRBV28 and J usage is TRBJ1-1; tentatively, D is TRBD1 (6 bases). Trimming pared 5 bases from V and 1 base from J, leaving 14 bases between. From germline, CDR1 is MDHEN and CDR2 SYDVKM. CDR3 length: 15 residues.

J is TRBJ1-1 and V is TRBV7-2, with 8 nucleotides matching TRBD1. The germline gives CDR1 SGHTA, CDR2 FQGNSA. The CDR3 is 14 amino acids. The V segment lost 3 bases and the J segment 4 bases; nucleotides outside the gene matches: 4. CDR3 in amino acids: CASSLDRAGTEAFF. CDR3 bases: TGTGCCAGCAGCTTGGACAGGGCGGGCACTGAAGCTTTCTTT.

The CDR3 coding sequence is TGCGCCAGCAGCTTGGGCGGGACAGGGGGGACTGAAGCTTTCTTT. The encoded protein is CASSLGGTGGTEAFF. V is TRBV5-1 and J is TRBJ1-1; 11 nucleotides agree with TRBD1. The CDR3 has 15 amino acids. After removal of 0 bases from V and 5 bases from J, the junction contained 3 bases not matched to a gene. CDR1 is SGHRS, CDR2 YFSETQ, per germline.

This sequence joins TRBV9 and TRBJ2-3; 11 nucleotides align to TRBD2. Germline-derived CDR1 and CDR2 are SGDLS and YYNGEE. J was trimmed by 5 bases and V by 3 bases; bases with no gene match: 5. The CDR3 runs 15 residues. CDR3 in DNA: TGTGCCAGCAGCGGTAGCGGGGGGGCCAAAGATACGCAGTATTTT. Amino acid sequence: CASSGSGGAKDTQYF.

The chain has TRBV19 and TRBJ1-3; D uncertain. CDR1 is LNHDA and CDR2 is SQIVND in the germline V gene (reference sequence). The V end lost 3 bases, the J end lost 9 bases, and 12 bases lay between the germline ends. The CDR3 runs to 13 residues. The CDR3 region has the DNA TGTGCCAGTAGTATCGGGGAAGCGAGCACCATATATTTT. As protein: CASSIGEASTIYF. Variable domain in full (rest from reference TRBV19 and TRBJ1-3): DGGITQSPKYLFRKEGQNVTLSCEQNLNHDAMYWYRQDPGQGLRLIYYSQIVNDFQKGDIAEGYSVSREKKESFPLTVTSAQKNPTAFYLCASSIGEASTIYFGEGSWLTVV.

The V gene is TRBV4-3, the J gene TRBJ1-3, with TRBD1 matching 7 bases. The germline V gene encodes CDR1 LGHNA and CDR2 YSLEER. The CDR3 totals 18 residues. J was trimmed by 0 bases and V by 0 bases; bases with no gene match: 8. CDR3 protein: CASSQDLGTADSGNTIYF. The CDR3, as DNA: TGCGCCAGCAGCCAAGATTTAGGGACAGCGGACTCTGGAAACACCATATATTTT.

The V call is TRBV6-5, the J call TRBJ1-1; perhaps TRBD1 as D (6 bases). This CDR3 contains 14 residues. Germline assignment: CDR1 MNHEY and CDR2 SVGAGI. V lost 6 bases and J 4 bases, leaving 15 bases between the germline ends. DNA of the CDR3: TGTGCCAGCAGCTACCAGGGGAGGGGCACTGAAGCTTTCTTT. Translated, it gives CASSYQGRGTEAFF.

The rearrangement links TRBV18 to TRBJ2-5; D call uncertain. V lost 6 bases and J lost 0, with 14 bases in between. This CDR3 is 15 amino acids long. In germline, CDR1 is KGHSH, CDR2 LQKENI. The CDR3 is CASSTVLGNQETQYF. CDR3 nucleotides: TGTGCCAGCTCGACGGTCCTAGGGAACCAAGAGACCCAGTACTTC.

CDR3: CASSLNVGQETQYF. The DNA for the CDR3 is TGTGCCAGCAGCTTAAACGTGGGCCAAGAGACCCAGTACTTC. V is TRBV7-7 and J is TRBJ2-5; D unresolved. The V gene's germline CDR1 is SSHAT and CDR2 FNYEAQ (reference sequence). CDR3 size: 14 residues. Trimming removed 2 bases at V and 1 base at J, with 8 bases between.

The chain combines TRBV10-3 with TRBJ2-3, with D possibly matching TRBD2 (6 bases). The CDR3 sequence is 13 residues long. The V gene lost 6 bases and the J gene lost 5 bases, with 12 bases spanning the gap. Germline loops: CDR1 ENHRY, CDR2 SYGVKD. As DNA, the CDR3 is TGTGCCATCAGCGGCGGGGCGGGAGATACGCAGTATTTT. Translation: CAISGGAGDTQYF.

V is TRBV7-2 and J is TRBJ1-5, with D perhaps matching TRBD1 (6 bases). Trimming took off 2 bases at V and 7 bases at J, with 9 bases between the two ends. Looked up from germline, CDR1 is SGHTA and CDR2 is FQGNSA. The CDR3 has 13 residues. CDR3 protein: CASSLTGHQPQHF. The CDR3 region has the DNA TGTGCCAGCAGCTTAACAGGGCACCAGCCCCAGCATTTT.

The chain employs TRBV19 and TRBJ2-7; D uncertain. Germline values: CDR1 LNHDA, CDR2 SQIVND (reference sequence). V was cut by 11 bases and J by 3 bases, with 8 bases left in between. The CDR3 consists of 10 residues. CDR3 sequence reads: CAGPCYEQYF. The CDR3 DNA is TGTGCCGGACCGTGCTACGAGCAGTACTTC. The variable domain in full, completed from reference TRBV19 and TRBJ2-7, reads DGGITQSPKYLFRKEGQNVTLSCEQNLNHDAMYWYRQDPGQGLRLIYYSQIVNDFQKGDIAEGYSVSREKKESFPLTVTSAQKNPTAFYLCAGPCYEQYFGPGTRLTVT.

This chain connects TRBV15 to TRBJ2-7; 11 nucleotides agree with TRBD1. V was pared by 0 bases and J by 0 bases, with 10 bases of the junction left unmatched. Germline CDR1 LNHNV, CDR2 YYDKDF (reference sequence). The CDR3 has 19 residues. CDR3 DNA: TGTGCCACCAGCAGAGAAATCCCGGGACAGGGGGACTCCTCCTACGAGCAGTACTTC. It is translated as CATSREIPGQGDSSYEQYF. Full variable domain (remainder filled in from reference TRBV15 and TRBJ2-7): DAMVIQNPRYQVTQFGKPVTLSCSQTLNHNVMYWYQQKSSQAPKLLFHYYDKDFNNEADTPDNFQSRRPNTSFCFLDIRSPGLGDTAMYLCATSREIPGQGDSSYEQYFGPGTRLTVT.

The chain carries TRBV7-3 and TRBJ2-2; 14 bases are a match to TRBD2. Per germline, CDR1 SGHTA and CDR2 FQGTGA. The CDR3 covers 19 residues. V was pared by 5 bases and J by 2 bases, with 10 bases of the junction left unmatched. The CDR3 DNA follows: TGTGCCAGCAGCCCACTGACTAGCGGGGGGGTGCTTAACACCGGGGAGCTGTTTTTT. Its protein is CASSPLTSGGVLNTGELFF.

This sequence joins TRBV5-4 and TRBJ2-7, with D possibly called TRBD1 or TRBD2 (5 bases each). CDR1 SGHNT and CDR2 YYREEE come from the germline V gene (reference sequence). V lost 4 bases and J lost 2, with 16 bases in between. CDR3 length: 15 amino acids. CDR3 region: CASSPAGDGAYEQYF. The CDR3 region has the DNA TGTGCCAGCAGCCCCGCTGGGGACGGAGCCTACGAGCAGTACTTC.

The chain is built from TRBV4-2 and TRBJ2-3, with TRBD2 identical over 12 bases. The J segment lost 5 bases and the V segment lost 4 bases, leaving 4 bases of the junction unmatched. Germline V gene lookup returns CDR1 LGHNA and CDR2 YNFKEQ. The length of the CDR3 is 15 residues. The CDR3: CASSPGTSGQDTQYF. The CDR3 DNA reads TGTGCCAGCAGCCCCGGGACTAGCGGGCAAGATACGCAGTATTTT.